These 27 T cell receptor beta chains were sequenced from one sample in a study of blood T cell repertoires in COVID-19 (dated by TCRdb to 2018 to 2021). The library was made by the immunoSEQ multiplex PCR assay. TCRdb took this table from immuneACCESS and kept in-frame rearrangements with V and J called. Such tables lack part of the clones; where checked against another copy, unresolved V genes explain under half of the gap, and the rest is unexplained. In this sample the table shows hundreds of thousands of clones, 85% to 90% of which occur a single time. The ten largest clones represent about 8% of the sample. Specimen: peripheral blood. The receptor source for this set is a woman between 50 and 59 years old with COVID-19, enrolled during active disease.

V gene TRBV7-9 combines with J gene TRBJ1-2; no reliable D call. The CDR3 extends over 12 amino acids. Between the trimmed V and J ends, which lost 5 bases and 4 bases, there was a span of 8 bases. In germline, CDR1 is SEHNR, CDR2 FQNEAQ (reference sequence). Here the CDR3 reads CASSRESYGYTF. CDR3 coding DNA: TGTGCCAGCAGCCGCGAGAGCTATGGCTACACCTTC.

The chain is built from TRBV11-2 and TRBJ2-1; D is perhaps TRBD2 (5 bases). V was cut by 3 bases and J by 5 bases, with 11 bases left in between. There are 14 residues in the CDR3. Germline V gene sequence: CDR1 SGHAT, CDR2 FQNNGV. The DNA of the CDR3 is TGTGCCAGCAGCTTCACGCAGCGGCACAATGAGCAGTTCTTC. It yields the protein CASSFTQRHNEQFF.

This clone was found a few times. The gene calls are TRBV11-2 and TRBJ2-1; maybe TRBD1 (6 bases). This CDR3 has 15 residues. The germline V and J ends were trimmed by 5 bases and 0 bases, with 11 bases remaining between them. The germline gives CDR1 SGHAT, CDR2 FQNNGV. The CDR3, as DNA: TGTGCCAGCAGCCCAAGGACAGTCTCCTACAATGAGCAGTTCTTC. Translated: CASSPRTVSYNEQFF.

The gene calls are TRBV7-9 and TRBJ1-1; D remains unclear. Germline V CDR1 and CDR2: SEHNR, FQNEAQ (reference sequence). The CDR3 covers 13 residues. The germline V and J ends were trimmed by 4 bases and 5 bases, with 11 bases remaining between them. CDR3 coding DNA: TGTGCCAGCAGCTCGTCCCCGGGGACTGAAGCTTTCTTT. Translation gives CASSSSPGTEAFF. The full variable domain, with the rest looked up from reference TRBV7-9 and TRBJ1-1, is DTGVSQNPRHKITKRGQNVTFRCDPISEHNRLYWYRQTLGQGPEFLTYFQNEAQLEKSRLLSDRFSAERPKGSFSTLEIQRTEQGDSAMYLCASSSSPGTEAFFGQGTRLTVV.

The chain has TRBV9 and TRBJ1-2; the D is unclear. Germline assignment: CDR1 SGDLS and CDR2 YYNGEE. V shed 1 base and J shed 1 base, with 14 bases lying between them. The CDR3 contains 16 residues. Here the CDR3 reads CASSVSSDGGNYGYTF. CDR3 DNA sequence: TGTGCCAGCAGCGTATCCTCGGATGGCGGTAACTATGGCTACACCTTC.

This clone was detected once. The V and J genes are TRBV12-3 or TRBV12-4 and TRBJ1-4; D is ambiguous. Trimming pared 5 bases from V and 3 bases from J, leaving 4 bases between. CDR3 length: 12 amino acids. CDR3 amino acids: CASSLSNEKLFF. The CDR3 nucleotides are TGTGCCAGCAGTCTTTCTAATGAAAAACTGTTTTTT.

The chain has TRBV5-1 and TRBJ2-7; 10 nucleotides agree with TRBD1. Germline assignment: CDR1 SGHRS and CDR2 YFSETQ. The CDR3 length is 17 residues. V lost 1 base to trimming and J lost 1 base; unmatched junction nucleotides: 8. The CDR3 DNA is TGCGCCAGCAGCTTGTCGTTCTGGGACAGGGGATCCTACGAGCAGTACTTC. Translated: CASSLSFWDRGSYEQYF.

A single count supports this clone. This sample also contains other DNA sequences that code for the same CDR3. The CDR3 loop reads CASQGGTEAFF. The CDR3 nucleotides are TGTGCCAGCCAGGGAGGCACTGAAGCTTTCTTT. The chain combines TRBV2 with TRBJ1-1; D possibly corresponds to TRBD1 (5 bases). This CDR3 is 11 amino acids long. Germline V gives CDR1 SNHLY, CDR2 FYNNEI. Trimming took 8 bases from V and 4 from J, leaving 8 bases between them.

This sequence joins TRBV7-3 and TRBJ1-2, with 8 positions matching TRBD1. This CDR3 comprises 16 residues. CDR1 and CDR2 from the germline V gene are SGHTA and FQGTGA. V trimming: 5 bases; J trimming: 5 bases; junction bases outside the gene matches: 13. CDR3 in amino acids: CASSPSMDRVGYGYTF. CDR3 sequence (DNA): TGTGCCAGCAGCCCTTCTATGGACAGGGTGGGGTATGGCTACACCTTC.

This sequence joins TRBV5-8 and TRBJ1-5; TRBD1 matches at 8 bases. The CDR3 contains 17 residues. V gave up 0 bases and J gave up 1 base; unmatched junction bases: 6. Germline CDR1 is SGHTS and CDR2 is YDEGEE. CDR3 DNA sequence: TGTGCCAGCAGCTTGGAGGCCAGGGGGCTCAGCAATCAGCCCCAGCATTTT. This codes for CASSLEARGLSNQPQHF.

This clone was seen a single time. This chain connects TRBV18 to TRBJ1-4, with 8 bases lining up with TRBD1. The CDR3 contains 15 residues. CDR1 KGHSH and CDR2 LQKENI come from the germline V gene. The V and J ends lost 3 bases and 2 bases, in that order; junction bases with no gene match: 2. CDR3 coding DNA: TGTGCCAGCTCACCGTCAGGGGGCACTAATGAAAAACTGTTTTTT. Translating gives CASSPSGGTNEKLFF.

The chain recombines TRBV6-5 with TRBJ1-2, with D perhaps matching TRBD1 (5 bases). V was trimmed by 2 bases and J by 8 bases, leaving 9 bases between them. Germline-derived CDR1 and CDR2 are MNHEY and SVGAGI. This CDR3 has 12 residues. The CDR3 reads CASSYSGGGYTF. The DNA of the CDR3 is TGTGCCAGCAGTTACAGCGGGGGAGGCTACACCTTC.

The chain couples TRBV24-1 to TRBJ2-3; 11 nucleotides line up with TRBD2. The V segment lost 4 bases and the J segment 2 bases; nucleotides outside the gene matches: 4. The CDR3 totals 16 residues. Germline loops: CDR1 KGHDR, CDR2 SFDVKD. Here the CDR3 reads CATSETSGDFTDTQYF. In DNA form, the CDR3 reads TGTGCCACCAGTGAGACTAGCGGGGATTTCACAGATACGCAGTATTTT.

The chain carries TRBV30 and TRBJ1-1, with 9 bases identical to TRBD1. Germline V CDR1 and CDR2: GTSNPN, SVGIG (reference sequence). The junction had 16 bases not matched to a gene; V was cut back by 5 bases and J by 3 bases. The CDR3 consists of 17 residues. The CDR3 reads CAWGRYGLGQGYTEAFF. In DNA, the CDR3 is TGTGCCTGGGGTCGATATGGGTTGGGACAGGGATACACTGAAGCTTTCTTT.

The chain joins TRBV27 to TRBJ1-6; TRBD1 aligns across 7 bases. CDR3 length equals 15 residues. CDR1 and CDR2 from the germline V gene are MNHEY and SMNVEV (reference sequence). V gave up 3 bases and J gave up 7 bases; unmatched junction bases: 6. The CDR3 sequence: CASSLGTARNSPLHF. The CDR3 nucleotides read TGTGCCAGCAGTTTGGGGACAGCCCGAAATTCACCCCTCCACTTT.

The rearrangement joins TRBV21-1 to TRBJ1-2. TRBV21-1 is tagged as a pseudogene. This CDR3 is built from 14 residues. The DNA for the CDR3 is TGTGCCAGCAGCAAAGTAGCCCCCAACTATGGCTACACCTTC. This translates into CASSKVAPNYGYTF.

The DNA for the CDR3 is TGCGCCAGCAGCCAAGATCAGACAGGGAATAACTATGGCTACACCTTC. Amino acids: CASSQDQTGNNYGYTF. The chain has TRBV4-1 and TRBJ1-2; 7 bases map to TRBD1. CDR3 length equals 16 residues. With 0 bases clipped from V and 1 base from J, the junction kept 5 bases outside the gene matches. In germline, CDR1 is MGHRA, CDR2 YSYEKL.

The chain employs TRBV4-1 and TRBJ1-2; a weak D match, TRBD1 (6 bases). Trimming removed 1 base from V and 2 bases from J, with 8 bases in between. Germline loops: CDR1 MGHRA, CDR2 YSYEKL. CDR3 length: 14 residues. CDR3 nucleotide sequence: TGCGCCAGCAGCCAAGTTGGACAGAACTATGGCTACACCTTC. Protein product: CASSQVGQNYGYTF.

Turning to this clone: Distinct nucleotide sequences in the sample also encode this CDR3. The V and J genes are TRBV27 and TRBJ1-2; the D gene is possibly TRBD1 (5 bases). The V end lost 0 bases, the J end lost 6 bases, and 8 bases lay between the germline ends. This CDR3 has 13 amino acids. CDR1 MNHEY and CDR2 SMNVEV come from the germline V gene (reference sequence). The CDR3 DNA reads as TGTGCCAGCAGTTTATCAAGGGGTCATGGCTACACCTTC. Protein: CASSLSRGHGYTF.

As concerns this clone: Other DNA sequences of this sample code for an identical CDR3. This rearrangement joins TRBV6-5 to TRBJ1-1; tentative D call: TRBD1 (6 bases). Germline V gene lookup returns CDR1 MNHEY and CDR2 SVGAGI. CDR3 length: 14 amino acids. Trimming took 5 bases from V and 0 from J, leaving 10 bases between them. The CDR3 loop is CASSRQVMNTEAFF. CDR3 nucleotides: TGTGCCAGCAGTAGACAGGTTATGAACACTGAAGCTTTCTTT.

V gene TRBV5-6 combines with J gene TRBJ1-5; 10 nucleotides match TRBD1. This CDR3 is built from 18 residues. Looked up from germline, CDR1 is SGHDT and CDR2 is YYEEEE. The J segment lost 2 bases and the V segment lost 4 bases, leaving 12 bases of the junction unmatched. CDR3 bases: TGTGCCAGCAGCCTATACCCGACAGGGGGCGCGGGCAATCAGCCCCAGCATTTT. This gives the protein CASSLYPTGGAGNQPQHF.

The CDR3 here is CASNPGTANTGELFF. In DNA, the CDR3 is TGTGCCAGTAACCCCGGGACAGCGAACACCGGGGAGCTGTTTTTT. The chain joins TRBV19 to TRBJ2-2; TRBD1 matches at 7 bases. The ends lost 7 bases at V and 0 bases at J; junction bases unmatched: 5. CDR3 length equals 15 residues. The germline V gene encodes CDR1 LNHDA and CDR2 SQIVND (reference sequence).

On this clone: At one end the junction does not follow the germline gene, possibly because of a read error. The chain recombines TRBV6-6 with TRBJ1-3, with TRBD1 matching over 7 bases. This CDR3 spans 10 amino acids. Germline CDR1 is MNHNY and CDR2 is SVGAGI (reference sequence). CDR3 residues: CASRADRVVF. The CDR3 DNA reads TGTGCCAGCAGGGCAGACAGGGTAGTTTTT.

Of note for this clone: Other DNA variants within this sample encode the same CDR3. This rearrangement joins TRBV12-3 or TRBV12-4 to TRBJ1-4, with D possibly TRBD1 on 5 matching bases. The CDR3 totals 13 residues. V was cut by 2 bases and J by 7 bases, with 8 bases left in between. The CDR3 region is CASSLQGGEKLFF. DNA of the CDR3: TGTGCCAGCAGTTTACAGGGTGGTGAAAAACTGTTTTTT.

The chain couples TRBV6-5 to TRBJ1-1; 7 nucleotides align to TRBD1. The CDR3 runs 11 residues. Germline CDR1 is MNHEY and CDR2 is SVGAGI. V lost 6 bases to trimming and J lost 7 bases; unmatched junction nucleotides: 2. In DNA form, the CDR3 reads TGTGCCAGCAGGACAGGGATTGAAGCTTTCTTT. It translates to CASRTGIEAFF.

In nucleotides, the CDR3 is TGTGCCAGCAGTCATCGACAGGGGGCTTTCTTT. Protein sequence: CASSHRQGAFF. The chain employs TRBV2 and TRBJ1-1; 8 bases match TRBD1. Trimming removed 5 bases from V and 11 bases from J; junction bases left unmatched: 4. The CDR3 has 11 residues. CDR1 is SNHLY and CDR2 is FYNNEI in the germline V gene.

This chain connects TRBV28 to TRBJ2-3; 7 bases are a match to TRBD2. With 5 bases clipped from V and 1 base from J, the junction kept 3 bases outside the gene matches. The CDR3 totals 14 residues. Germline-derived CDR1 and CDR2 are MDHEN and SYDVKM. CDR3 residues: CASSRAGGTDTQYF. The CDR3 bases are TGTGCCAGCAGTAGGGCGGGGGGCACAGATACGCAGTATTTT. The variable domain in full, completed from reference TRBV28 and TRBJ2-3, reads DVKVTQSSRYLVKRTGEKVFLECVQDMDHENMFWYRQDPGLGLRLIYFSYDVKMKEKGDIPEGYSVSREKKERFSLILESASTNQTSMYLCASSRAGGTDTQYFGPGTRLTVL.